Presented here are 19 T cell receptor beta chains from one specimen sequenced in a study of response to subunit inactivated influenza vaccine. TCRdb independently ran MiXCR on the RT-PCR reads; one entry per CDR3 protein. The repertoire consists of 550,000 to 800,000 distinct CDR3 sequences, with approximately 14% occurring once and the leading ten covering approximately 7%. Specimen: PBMCs from blood, collected around 15 days before vaccination. Receptor source: a man over 45 who received an inactivated influenza vaccine.

This clonotype was detected only a few times. This rearrangement joins TRBV12-3 or TRBV12-4 to TRBJ1-1; possibly TRBD1 for D (6 bases). V gave up 3 bases and J gave up 1 base, with 12 bases separating them. The CDR3 runs 15 residues. Here the CDR3 reads CASSLDVGGNTEAFF. DNA for the CDR3: TGTGCCAGCAGTTTGGACGTAGGGGGGAACACTGAAGCTTTCTTT.

This clonotype was picked up a small number of times. The V gene is TRBV29-1, the J gene TRBJ2-7, with 13 bases fitting TRBD2. Trimming removed 8 bases from V and 7 bases from J; junction bases left unmatched: 8. Per germline, CDR1 SQVTM and CDR2 ANQGSEA. The CDR3 length is 13 residues. CDR3 region: CSYWTSGSGEQYF. Here the CDR3 DNA reads TGCAGCTATTGGACTAGCGGGAGCGGTGAGCAGTACTTC.

This clonotype was picked up many times. The chain carries TRBV4-3 and TRBJ2-5; D is undetermined. This CDR3 comprises 14 residues. Germline CDR1 LGHNA, CDR2 YSLEER. Trimming cost V 1 base and J 2 bases, with 8 bases left between them. CDR3 residues: CASSQGPEQETQYF. CDR3 nucleotides: TGCGCCAGCAGCCAAGGTCCGGAGCAAGAGACCCAGTACTTC.

V and J are TRBV10-3 and TRBJ2-7, with D perhaps matching TRBD1 (6 bases). The CDR3 extends over 15 amino acids. The germline CDR1 and CDR2 sequences are ENHRY and SYGVKD. The ends were cut back, 2 bases at V and 0 bases at J, with 11 bases in the middle. Written as DNA, the CDR3 is TGTGCCATCAGTGAGGGGACAAGTATCTCCTACGAGCAGTACTTC. Protein: CAISEGTSISYEQYF.

This clonotype has ten or more counts. J is TRBJ1-1 and V is TRBV24-1; no reliable D call. From germline, CDR1 is KGHDR and CDR2 SFDVKD. The V gene lost 5 bases and the J gene lost 1 base, with 7 bases spanning the gap. There are 13 residues in the CDR3. The CDR3 reads CATSGYKNTEAFF. The CDR3, as DNA: TGTGCCACCAGTGGATACAAGAACACTGAAGCTTTCTTT.

V gene TRBV7-2 combines with J gene TRBJ1-2; D is perhaps TRBD1 (6 bases). Germline CDR1 reads SGHTA; CDR2 reads FQGNSA. CDR3 length: 14 amino acids. V was pared by 4 bases and J by 7 bases, with 16 bases between. The CDR3 nucleotides read TGTGCCAGCAGCTCAAGGGGGGCCTACTTTGGCTACACCTTC. This sequence encodes CASSSRGAYFGYTF.

The genes are TRBV5-1 and TRBJ2-7; tentative D call: TRBD1 (5 bases). V dropped 2 bases and J dropped 7 bases, with 19 bases sitting between them. This CDR3 region has 15 residues. Germline V lookup: CDR1 SGHRS, CDR2 YFSETQ. The CDR3 loop is CASSFGWGRKTEQYF. The CDR3, as DNA: TGCGCCAGCAGCTTCGGCTGGGGCAGGAAAACGGAGCAGTACTTC.

This clonotype was counted a few times. The chain joins TRBV10-3 to TRBJ1-2; D might be TRBD1 (6 bases). V lost 9 bases, J lost 0 bases, and 11 bases lay in between. The germline gives CDR1 ENHRY, CDR2 SYGVKD. The CDR3 totals 13 residues. This CDR3 reads CAIGGPTNYGYTF. The CDR3 DNA reads TGTGCCATAGGGGGGCCCACTAACTATGGCTACACCTTC.

The CDR3 sequence: CASSQGHWEALYEQYF. The CDR3 DNA reads as TGCGCCAGCAGCCAGGGGCACTGGGAGGCCCTCTACGAGCAGTACTTC. This sequence joins TRBV4-3 and TRBJ2-7; the D gene is possibly TRBD2 (6 bases). V was cut by 3 bases and J by 3 bases, with 18 bases left in between. CDR3 length equals 16 residues. From germline, CDR1 is LGHNA and CDR2 YSLEER.

In this sample, this clonotype turned up a few times. The chain has TRBV29-1 and TRBJ2-5; 10 bases fit TRBD2. After removal of 5 bases from V and 4 bases from J, the junction contained 7 bases not matched to a gene. This CDR3 contains 14 residues. From germline, CDR1 is SQVTM and CDR2 ANQGSEA. CDR3 in DNA: TGCAGCGTTCTCCGGACTAGCGGTGTAGAGACCCAGTACTTC. Its translation: CSVLRTSGVETQYF.

This clonotype was seen more than once but under ten times. The rearrangement uses TRBV28 and TRBJ2-1; D uncertain. The germline V gene encodes CDR1 MDHEN and CDR2 SYDVKM. The V end lost 5 bases, the J end lost 10 bases, and 12 bases lay between the germline ends. The CDR3 has 12 amino acids. The CDR3 is CASSIYNREQFF. In DNA, the CDR3 is TGTGCCAGCAGTATATACAATCGCGAGCAGTTCTTC.

The sample holds a few counts of this clonotype. V is TRBV5-1 and J is TRBJ1-1, with D perhaps TRBD1 (6 bases). The CDR3 covers 11 residues. V gave up 4 bases and J gave up 11 bases, with 12 bases separating them. Germline values: CDR1 SGHRS, CDR2 YFSETQ. The DNA for the CDR3 is TGCGCCAGCAGCGACTCAGGGGACGCTTTCTTT. This sequence encodes CASSDSGDAFF.

Only a few counts were recorded for this clonotype. V gene TRBV7-9 combines with J gene TRBJ2-1; tentatively, D is TRBD2 (6 bases). V was clipped by 4 bases and J by 3 bases, with 16 bases between them. The germline CDR1 and CDR2 sequences are SEHNR and FQNEAQ (reference sequence). The length of the CDR3 is 16 residues. The CDR3 region has the DNA TGTGCCAGCAGCTCCCCATTTCGCGGGAACTACAATGAGCAGTTCTTC. Encoded protein: CASSSPFRGNYNEQFF.

This clonotype was detected a few times. In DNA form, the CDR3 reads TGTGCCAGCAGTTTTGGGGGGACCATGAGGCAGTTCTTC. This encodes CASSFGGTMRQFF. This chain connects TRBV27 to TRBJ2-1; maybe TRBD2 (6 bases). CDR1 MNHEY and CDR2 SMNVEV come from the germline V gene (reference sequence). The CDR3 extends over 13 amino acids. Trimming cost V 3 bases and J 12 bases, with 15 bases left between them.

The J gene is TRBJ2-7, the V gene TRBV28; 9 bases agree with TRBD2. This CDR3 region has 14 residues. Germline V gives CDR1 MDHEN, CDR2 SYDVKM. The ends lost 8 bases at V and 5 bases at J; junction bases unmatched: 10. For the CDR3, the DNA is TGTGCCAGCGGGGTCGGGACTAGCAGTCACGAGCAGTACTTC. Protein: CASGVGTSSHEQYF.

The chain uses TRBV29-1 and TRBJ1-1; D may be TRBD1 (6 bases). Germline loops: CDR1 SQVTM, CDR2 ANQGSEA. Trimming stripped 5 bases from V and 7 bases from J, with 8 bases between. The CDR3 totals 10 residues. CDR3 in amino acids: CSVWDNEAFF. CDR3 coding DNA: TGCAGCGTTTGGGACAATGAAGCTTTCTTT.

The chain links TRBV10-3 to TRBJ2-3; 9 positions agree with TRBD2. V trimming: 7 bases; J trimming: 5 bases; junction bases outside the gene matches: 13. CDR1 is ENHRY, CDR2 SYGVKD, per germline. This CDR3 is built from 16 residues. CDR3 sequence: CAIKIELAGSGDTQYF. The CDR3 nucleotides read TGTGCCATCAAGATCGAGCTAGCGGGGAGTGGAGATACGCAGTATTTT.

The V and J genes are TRBV18 and TRBJ2-7; either TRBD1 or TRBD2 may supply D (5 bases each). This CDR3 is built from 14 residues. Trimming stripped 5 bases from V and 4 bases from J, with 15 bases between. Per germline, CDR1 KGHSH and CDR2 LQKENI. The chain's CDR3 is CASSEKVGVYEQYF. CDR3 nucleotide sequence: TGTGCCAGCTCAGAGAAGGTGGGGGTATACGAGCAGTACTTC.

This clonotype has a count of ten or more. V and J are TRBV2 and TRBJ1-4; 8 bases match TRBD1. Per germline, CDR1 SNHLY and CDR2 FYNNEI. J gave up 8 bases and V 6 bases, and 8 bases lay outside the gene matches. The CDR3 length is 14 residues. The CDR3 DNA reads TGTGCCAGCAGGGACAGGGTGGGGTCCGAAAAACTGTTTTTT. Translated, it gives CASRDRVGSEKLFF.